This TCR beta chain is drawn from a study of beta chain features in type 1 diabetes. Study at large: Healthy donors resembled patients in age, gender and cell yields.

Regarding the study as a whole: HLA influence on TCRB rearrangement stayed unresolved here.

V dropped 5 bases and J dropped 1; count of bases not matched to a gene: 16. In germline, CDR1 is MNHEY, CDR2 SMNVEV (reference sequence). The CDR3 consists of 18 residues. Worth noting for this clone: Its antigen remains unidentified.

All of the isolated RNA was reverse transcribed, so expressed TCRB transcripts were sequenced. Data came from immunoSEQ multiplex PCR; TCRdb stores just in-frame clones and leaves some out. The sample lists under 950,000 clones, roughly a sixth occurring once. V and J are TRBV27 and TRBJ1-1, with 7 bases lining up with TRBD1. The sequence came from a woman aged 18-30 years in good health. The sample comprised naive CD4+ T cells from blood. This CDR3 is CASSPQSYYRDRNTEAFF. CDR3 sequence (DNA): TGTGCCAGCAGTCCGCAAAGTTATTACCGGGACAGGAACACTGAAGCTTTCTTT.